The rows below give T cell receptor beta chains drawn from one sample of a study of technical replicates of blood from several donors. Repertoires were generated with immunoSEQ multiplex PCR, while TCRdb's copy carries only in-frame clones and drops some. The profile covers some 67,000 clones, with about 98% appearing a single time and around 0.16% taken by the ten largest. The sequenced sample consisted of T cells isolated from PBMCs. These receptors came from a human donor in good health. Each CDR3 is given with its conserved first and last residue. The order of the fields is D gene, V gene, clone size, J gene, CDR3 protein, CDR3 DNA. The D gene is left open where the match is weak. Clone sizes are given selectively: once, few, many, or a class where the clone is expanded.

D: TRBD2
V: TRBV5-1
size: NA
J: TRBJ2-7
CDR3: CASSLGLAGGMNYEQYF
DNA: TGCGCCAGCAGCTTGGGACTAGCTGGAGGGATGAACTACGAGCAGTACTTC

D: TRBD2
V: TRBV5-1
size: NA
J: TRBJ2-2
CDR3: CASSIGLAGAYTGELFF
DNA: TGCGCCAGCAGCATTGGACTAGCGGGAGCGTACACCGGGGAGCTGTTTTTT

D: TRBD2
V: TRBV14
size: NA
J: TRBJ2-3
CDR3: CASTLGLAGPTDTQYF
DNA: TGTGCCAGCACCCTAGGACTAGCGGGCCCCACAGATACGCAGTATTTT

D: TRBD1
V: TRBV27
size: once
J: TRBJ2-1
CDR3: CASTTLGQHNEQFF
DNA: TGTGCCAGCACCACCCTGGGACAGCACAATGAGCAGTTCTTC

D: TRBD1
V: TRBV9
size: NA
J: TRBJ2-1
CDR3: CASSPRTGVHEQFF
DNA: TGTGCCAGCAGCCCCCGGACAGGGGTCCATGAGCAGTTCTTC

D: NA
V: TRBV5-1
size: NA
J: TRBJ2-3
CDR3: CASSSLRDGDTQYF
DNA: TGCGCCAGCAGCTCCCTGCGGGATGGAGATACGCAGTATTTT

D: NA
V: TRBV5-1
size: NA
J: TRBJ2-5
CDR3: CASSLDRQEETQYF
DNA: TGCGCCAGCAGCCTGGACAGACAAGAAGAGACCCAGTACTTC

D: NA
V: TRBV5-1
size: NA
J: TRBJ1-1
CDR3: CASSLNGDTEAFF
DNA: TGCGCCAGCAGCTTGAACGGGGACACTGAAGCTTTCTTT

D: NA
V: TRBV29-1
size: NA
J: TRBJ2-1
CDR3: CSVEFLGSGPSNEQFF
DNA: TGCAGCGTTGAATTTTTGGGCAGTGGGCCCTCCAATGAGCAGTTCTTC

D: NA
V: TRBV6-5
size: NA
J: TRBJ2-5
CDR3: CASSYSGPRETQYF
DNA: TGTGCCAGCAGTTATTCAGGGCCACGGGAGACCCAGTACTTC

D: NA
V: TRBV6-1
size: NA
J: TRBJ1-2
CDR3: CASSEAGGDYGYTF
DNA: TGTGCCAGCAGTGAAGCTGGAGGGGACTATGGCTACACCTTC

D: NA
V: TRBV5-4
size: NA
J: TRBJ2-5
CDR3: CASRDSLSGETQYF
DNA: TGTGCCAGCAGGGACAGCCTCTCAGGGGAGACCCAGTACTTC

D: NA
V: TRBV28
size: NA
J: TRBJ2-7
CDR3: CASSLGRGSYEQYF
DNA: TGTGCCAGCAGTTTGGGCAGGGGATCCTACGAGCAGTACTTC

D: TRBD1
V: TRBV10-1
size: NA
J: TRBJ2-7
CDR3: CASSEPGQGTYEQYF
DNA: TGCGCCAGCAGTGAGCCTGGACAGGGGACCTACGAGCAGTACTTC

D: NA
V: TRBV5-1
size: NA
J: TRBJ1-1
CDR3: CASSLQGRGNTEAFF
DNA: TGCGCCAGCAGCTTGCAGGGCAGGGGTAACACTGAAGCTTTCTTT

D: NA
V: TRBV7-8
size: NA
J: TRBJ1-2
CDR3: CASSLGALTFYGYTF
DNA: TGTGCCAGCAGCTTAGGGGCACTTACCTTCTATGGCTACACCTTC

D: TRBD1
V: TRBV15
size: NA
J: TRBJ1-4
CDR3: CATSSIDRGGLNNEKLFF
DNA: TGTGCCACCAGCAGTATAGACAGGGGCGGGTTGAATAATGAAAAACTGTTTTTT

D: TRBD1
V: TRBV5-4
size: NA
J: TRBJ1-4
CDR3: CASSPGTGPNEKLFF
DNA: TGTGCCAGCAGCCCGGGGACAGGGCCTAATGAAAAACTGTTTTTT

D: NA
V: TRBV5-1
size: NA
J: TRBJ1-1
CDR3: CASSNPPRARANTEAFF
DNA: TGCGCCAGCAGCAACCCCCCCCGGGCGCGGGCGAACACTGAAGCTTTCTTT

D: TRBD1
V: TRBV2
size: NA
J: TRBJ1-5
CDR3: CASREGTGSNQPQHF
DNA: TGTGCCAGCAGGGAGGGGACAGGTAGCAATCAGCCCCAGCATTTT

D: NA
V: TRBV27
size: NA
J: TRBJ1-5
CDR3: CASSSAGRQPQHF
DNA: TGTGCCAGCAGTTCGGCAGGGCGTCAGCCCCAGCATTTT

D: TRBD1
V: TRBV5-8
size: NA
J: TRBJ1-6
CDR3: CASSFSGGNSPLHF
DNA: TGTGCCAGCAGCTTTTCAGGGGGTAATTCACCCCTCCACTTT

D: TRBD1
V: TRBV29-1
size: NA
J: TRBJ2-2
CDR3: CSVEGTGGTGELFF
DNA: TGCAGCGTTGAAGGGACAGGGGGCACCGGGGAGCTGTTTTTT

D: TRBD1
V: TRBV19
size: NA
J: TRBJ1-2
CDR3: CASSIEGALYGYTF
DNA: TGTGCCAGTAGTATTGAGGGGGCTCTATATGGCTACACCTTC

D: TRBD1
V: TRBV6-1
size: NA
J: TRBJ2-2
CDR3: CASSERDRGPTSNTGELFF
DNA: TGTGCCAGCAGTGAACGGGACAGGGGGCCTACCTCGAACACCGGGGAGCTGTTTTTT

D: NA
V: TRBV2
size: NA
J: TRBJ2-7
CDR3: CASSATGTYPHEQYF
DNA: TGTGCCAGCAGTGCTACCGGGACTTATCCCCACGAGCAGTACTTC

D: TRBD2
V: TRBV7-2
size: NA
J: TRBJ2-1
CDR3: CASSLALGLGSYNEQFF
DNA: TGTGCCAGCAGCTTAGCCTTAGGACTAGGATCCTACAATGAGCAGTTCTTC

D: TRBD1
V: TRBV4-1
size: once
J: TRBJ2-7
CDR3: CASSHAGQAYEQYF
DNA: TGCGCCAGCAGCCATGCCGGACAGGCCTACGAGCAGTACTTC

D: NA
V: TRBV9
size: NA
J: TRBJ2-5
CDR3: CASSVPGVEETQYF
DNA: TGTGCCAGCAGCGTACCAGGGGTTGAAGAGACCCAGTACTTC

D: TRBD1
V: TRBV7-9
size: NA
J: TRBJ1-1
CDR3: CASSFGTGGKGAFF
DNA: TGTGCCAGCAGCTTCGGGACAGGGGGCAAGGGAGCTTTCTTT

D: TRBD1
V: TRBV19
size: few
J: TRBJ1-1
CDR3: CATRDRGRVNTEAFF
DNA: TGTGCCACCAGGGACAGGGGGCGCGTGAACACTGAAGCTTTCTTT

D: TRBD2
V: TRBV30
size: NA
J: TRBJ2-5
CDR3: CAWSTRGGGTQYF
DNA: TGTGCCTGGAGCACACGGGGGGGAGGGACCCAGTACTTC

D: NA
V: TRBV5-4
size: NA
J: TRBJ2-3
CDR3: CASSLARSGWTDTQYF
DNA: TGTGCCAGCAGCTTGGCCCGGTCAGGGTGGACAGATACGCAGTATTTT

D: NA
V: TRBV7-9
size: NA
J: TRBJ2-1
CDR3: CASSLEIAGENEQFF
DNA: TGTGCCAGCAGCTTAGAAATTGCCGGAGAGAATGAGCAGTTCTTC